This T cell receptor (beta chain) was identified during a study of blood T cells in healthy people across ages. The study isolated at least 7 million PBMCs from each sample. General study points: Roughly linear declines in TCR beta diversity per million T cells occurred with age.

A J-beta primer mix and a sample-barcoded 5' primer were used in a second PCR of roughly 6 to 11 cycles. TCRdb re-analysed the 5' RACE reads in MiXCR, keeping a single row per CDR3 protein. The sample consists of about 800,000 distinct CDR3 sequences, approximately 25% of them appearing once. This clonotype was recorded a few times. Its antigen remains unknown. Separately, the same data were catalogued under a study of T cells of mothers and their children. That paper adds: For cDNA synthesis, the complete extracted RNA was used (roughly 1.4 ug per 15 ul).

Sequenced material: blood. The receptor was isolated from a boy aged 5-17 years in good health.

The CDR3 reads CASSLPDREDGGRQETQYF. Here the CDR3 DNA reads TGCGCCAGCAGCTTACCCGACAGGGAAGACGGAGGTCGGCAAGAGACCCAGTACTTC. The rearrangement links TRBV5-1 to TRBJ2-5; 7 bases map to TRBD1. Germline lookup yields CDR1 SGHRS and CDR2 YFSETQ. V was clipped by 2 bases and J by 2 bases; unmatched bases: 18. The CDR3 has 19 residues.